This T cell receptor (beta chain) was profiled in a study of blood T cell repertoires in COVID-19. Study in general: Both acute and convalescent COVID-19 samples were obtained from the United States, Italy and Spain.

Generated by immunoSEQ multiplex PCR, the TCRdb table keeps only in-frame clones and is missing some. This sample has just under 150,000 clones; more than 75% occur once, and the top ten carry about 2.8%. Germline lookup yields CDR1 SGHNT and CDR2 YYREEE (reference sequence). This CDR3 is built from 15 residues. The V segment lost 4 bases and the J segment 5 bases; nucleotides outside the gene matches: 10. The sample was peripheral blood. The sequence came from a human donor with acute or convalescent COVID-19. The donor label of this sample is uncertain. The V call is TRBV5-4, the J call TRBJ2-7; 9 nucleotides match TRBD2. The CDR3 sequence: CASSRRGGGADEQYF. The CDR3 bases are TGTGCCAGCAGCCGACGCGGCGGGGGGGCCGACGAGCAGTACTTC.